This T cell receptor (beta chain) comes out of a study of cytomegalovirus exposure and HLA in healthy donors. The PCR had 60 Vbeta and 13 Jbeta primers. Only in-frame clones appear in the TCRdb table, and some are missing; sequencing was by immunoSEQ multiplex PCR. The data include around 64,000 clones; the top ten clones carry 2.4%. Trimming removed 5 bases from V and 3 bases from J; junction bases left unmatched: 6. The CDR3 runs 14 residues. Germline CDR1 and CDR2: SGHVS and FQNEAQ. The chain couples TRBV7-8 to TRBJ2-7, with 8 positions matching TRBD1. The sequence came from a female donor in good health and CMV-seropositive. The sequencing sample was made of PBMCs. The CDR3 bases are TGTGCCAGCAGCGCCCGGACAGGGAGCTACGAGCAGTACTTC. Protein: CASSARTGSYEQYF. Drawing the rest from reference TRBV7-8 and TRBJ2-7, the complete variable domain is GAGVSQSPRYKVAKRGQDVALRCDPISGHVSLFWYQQALGQGPEFLTYFQNEAQLDKSGLPSDRFFAERPEGSVSTLKIQRTQQEDSAVYLCASSARTGSYEQYFGPGTRLTVT.